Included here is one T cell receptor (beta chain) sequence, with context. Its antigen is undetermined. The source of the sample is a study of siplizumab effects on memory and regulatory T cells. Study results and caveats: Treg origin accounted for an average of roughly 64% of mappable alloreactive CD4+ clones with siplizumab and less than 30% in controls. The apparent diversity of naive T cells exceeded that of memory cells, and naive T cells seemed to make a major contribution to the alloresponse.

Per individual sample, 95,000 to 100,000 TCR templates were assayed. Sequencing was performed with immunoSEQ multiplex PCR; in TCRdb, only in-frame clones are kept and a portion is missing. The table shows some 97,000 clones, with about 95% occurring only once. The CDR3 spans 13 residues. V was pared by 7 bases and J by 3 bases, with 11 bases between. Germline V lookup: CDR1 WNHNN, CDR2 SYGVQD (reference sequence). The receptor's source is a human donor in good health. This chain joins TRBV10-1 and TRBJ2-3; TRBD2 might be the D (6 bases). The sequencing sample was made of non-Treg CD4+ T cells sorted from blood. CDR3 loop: CASTLRGTDTQYF. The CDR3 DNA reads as TGCGCCAGCACTCTTCGGGGGACAGATACGCAGTATTTT.